This T cell receptor beta chain comes out of a study of blood T cell repertoires in COVID-19. This clone has just one count. Method: immunoSEQ multiplex PCR; TCRdb's copy keeps in-frame clones and lacks some. The sample includes 110,000 to 150,000 clones, about 87% of them seen just once. The CDR3 covers 14 residues. The junction had 6 bases not matched to a gene; V was cut back by 5 bases and J by 7 bases. Germline-derived CDR1 and CDR2 are SGHAT and FQNNGV. The sequencing input was peripheral blood. J is TRBJ1-4 and V is TRBV11-2; 8 bases are shared with TRBD1. The TCR comes from a woman aged 50 to 65 with acute or convalescent COVID-19. The CDR3 sequence: CASSLGQGGEKLFF. The CDR3, as DNA: TGTGCCAGCAGCCTCGGACAGGGAGGTGAAAAACTGTTTTTT. Full variable domain (missing parts from reference TRBV11-2 and TRBJ1-4): EAGVAQSPRYKIIEKRQSVAFWCNPISGHATLYWYQQILGQGPKLLIQFQNNGVVDDSQLPKDRFSAERLKGVDSTLKIQPAKLEDSAVYLCASSLGQGGEKLFFGSGTQLSVL.